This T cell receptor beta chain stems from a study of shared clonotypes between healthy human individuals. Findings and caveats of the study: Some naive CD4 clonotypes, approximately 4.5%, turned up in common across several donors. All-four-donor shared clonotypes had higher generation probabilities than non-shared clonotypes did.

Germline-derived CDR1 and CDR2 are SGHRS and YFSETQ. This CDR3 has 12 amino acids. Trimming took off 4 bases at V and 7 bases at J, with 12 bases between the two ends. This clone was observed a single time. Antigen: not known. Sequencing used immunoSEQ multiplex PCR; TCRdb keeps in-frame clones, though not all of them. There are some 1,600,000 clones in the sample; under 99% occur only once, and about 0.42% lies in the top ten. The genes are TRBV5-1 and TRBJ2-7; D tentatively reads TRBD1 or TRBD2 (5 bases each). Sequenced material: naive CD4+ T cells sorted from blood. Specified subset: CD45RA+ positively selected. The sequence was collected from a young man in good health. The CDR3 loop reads CASSGTDGEQYF. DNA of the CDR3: TGCGCCAGCAGCGGGACCGACGGTGAGCAGTACTTC.